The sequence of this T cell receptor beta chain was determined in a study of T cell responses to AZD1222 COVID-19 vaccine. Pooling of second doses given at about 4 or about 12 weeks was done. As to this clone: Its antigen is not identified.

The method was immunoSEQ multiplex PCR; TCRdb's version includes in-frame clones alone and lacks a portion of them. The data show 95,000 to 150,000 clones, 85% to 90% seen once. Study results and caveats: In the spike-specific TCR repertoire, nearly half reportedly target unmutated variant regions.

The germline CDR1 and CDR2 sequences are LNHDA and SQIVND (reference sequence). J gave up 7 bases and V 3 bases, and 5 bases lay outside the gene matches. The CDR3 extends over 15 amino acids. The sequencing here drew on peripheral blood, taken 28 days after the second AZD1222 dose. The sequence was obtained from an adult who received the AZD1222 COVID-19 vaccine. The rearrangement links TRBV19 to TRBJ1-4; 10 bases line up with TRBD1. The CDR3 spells CASSIIRDRGEKLFF. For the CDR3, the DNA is TGTGCCAGTAGTATCATCCGGGACAGGGGTGAAAAACTGTTTTTT.